This TCR beta chain derives from a study of blood T cell repertoires in COVID-19. Study as a whole: Whether acute or convalescent, the COVID-19 samples came from the United States, Italy and Spain. Nucleic acid was either cDNA or gDNA, and it came from T cells, B-cell-depleted T cells, or PBMCs.

Germline CDR1 is SGHVS and CDR2 is FNYEAQ. V was cut by 4 bases and J by 4 bases, with 8 bases left in between. The CDR3 loop spans 12 amino acids. One Seattle source followed patients from active infection through their disease course. As processed by the authors: Amplification of reference gene primers provided the estimated nucleated cell counts. TCRdb's copy holds only in-frame clones and misses some; the assay was immunoSEQ multiplex PCR. V and J calls and clone size are as listed in that table; D and trimming were resolved from the DNA. The profile covers some 220,000 clones, with 82% appearing a single time and 5.2% taken by the ten largest. This clone was counted a few times.

The TCR was taken from a woman in her 70s with COVID-19, enrolled during active disease. The V call is TRBV7-6, the J call TRBJ2-7; no clear D gene. Sequencing input: peripheral blood. The CDR3 nucleotides read TGTGCCAGCAGCTCTAGTAGTTACGAGCAGTACTTC. It translates to CASSSSSYEQYF.